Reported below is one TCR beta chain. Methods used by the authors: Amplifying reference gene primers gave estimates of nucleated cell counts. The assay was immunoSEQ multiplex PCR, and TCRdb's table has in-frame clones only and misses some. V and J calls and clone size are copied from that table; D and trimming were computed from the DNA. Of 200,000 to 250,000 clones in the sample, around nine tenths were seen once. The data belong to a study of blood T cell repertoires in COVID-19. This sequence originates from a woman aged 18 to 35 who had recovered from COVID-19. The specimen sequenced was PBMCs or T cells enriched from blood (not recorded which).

CDR3 nucleotides: TGTGCCAGCAGTGAAAGAGGGACAGGGCGACAGCCCCAGCATTTT. This codes for CASSERGTGRQPQHF. V gene TRBV2 combines with J gene TRBJ1-5; 9 bases are a match to TRBD1. CDR1 SNHLY and CDR2 FYNNEI come from the germline V gene. CDR3 length: 15 amino acids. Trimming cost V 2 bases and J 7 bases; bases outside gene matches: 6.